These 27 T cell receptor beta chains were sequenced from one sample in a study of T-cell reconstitution after alpha-beta-depleted transplantation in children (dated by TCRdb to 2015 to 2016). Library preparation used PCR. The instrument was an Illumina HiSeq 2500. To normalize quantification of the TCRbeta repertoire, the TCR libraries were built with molecular barcoding that relied on unique molecular identifiers. TCRdb applied fastp at Q25 and MiXCR to the public reads, then kept only in-frame beta chains. Rows with a matching CDR3 protein are joined into one entry that keeps the most common DNA and genes. The sample table lists hundreds of thousands of distinct CDR3 sequences, roughly 15% of them with a count of one. The top ten clonotypes cover 0.8% to 1.1% of the sample. The sample in question was PBMCs from the stem cell graft donor, obtained from the stem cell graft. The receptors were gathered from a human donor who donated a stem cell graft to a child with acute myeloid leukemia.

This clonotype was found many times. The V and J genes are TRBV4-2 and TRBJ2-3; D is perhaps TRBD2 (5 bases). Trimming cost V 0 bases and J 3 bases, with 7 bases left between them. Germline V gives CDR1 LGHNA, CDR2 YNFKEQ. CDR3 length: 14 residues. The CDR3 loop is CASSQEGGTDTQYF. Written as DNA, the CDR3 is TGTGCCAGCAGCCAAGAAGGCGGGACAGATACGCAGTATTTT.

The genes are TRBV12-3 or TRBV12-4 and TRBJ1-2; D is unresolved. This CDR3 is built from 13 residues. The V gene lost 6 bases and the J gene lost 5 bases, with 13 bases spanning the gap. DNA of the CDR3: TGTGCCAGCAGCTCCGGGATCCTTTATGGCTACACCTTC. This sequence encodes CASSSGILYGYTF.

The gene calls are TRBV7-2 and TRBJ1-5, with D unclear. The CDR3 is 15 amino acids. Germline CDR1 SGHTA, CDR2 FQGNSA. Between the trimmed V and J ends, which lost 2 bases and 4 bases, there was a span of 12 bases. CDR3 loop: CASSLTGPANQPQHF. The CDR3, as DNA: TGTGCCAGCAGCTTAACCGGTCCAGCGAATCAGCCCCAGCATTTT.

The chain employs TRBV27 and TRBJ2-7; no clear D gene. Germline CDR1 MNHEY, CDR2 SMNVEV (reference sequence). The CDR3 is 14 amino acids. V lost 4 bases and J lost 2, with 12 bases in between. CDR3 in amino acids: CASSSGHGPYEQYF. The CDR3 bases are TGTGCCAGCAGTTCCGGGCACGGGCCCTACGAGCAGTACTTC.

The rearrangement joins TRBV5-5 to TRBJ1-1, with D possibly TRBD1 on 6 matching bases. Trimming took off 0 bases at V and 7 bases at J, with 10 bases between the two ends. The CDR3 runs to 13 residues. CDR1 SGHKS and CDR2 YYEKEE come from the germline V gene (reference sequence). CDR3 in amino acids: CASSLEGVGEAFF. In nucleotides, the CDR3 is TGTGCCAGCAGCTTGGAGGGGGTCGGTGAAGCTTTCTTT.

This CDR3 is CATSNRQGQPQHF. Written as DNA, the CDR3 is TGTGCCACCAGTAATAGACAGGGACAGCCCCAGCATTTT. The genes are TRBV24-1 and TRBJ1-5, with TRBD1 matching over 7 bases. This CDR3 contains 13 residues. The J segment lost 7 bases and the V segment lost 6 bases, leaving 5 bases of the junction unmatched. In germline, CDR1 is KGHDR, CDR2 SFDVKD.

This clonotype appeared many times. This chain connects TRBV20-1 to TRBJ1-1; D possibly corresponds to TRBD1 (5 bases). Trimming stripped 7 bases from V and 1 base from J, with 16 bases between. Germline CDR1 is DFQATT and CDR2 is SNEGSKA (reference sequence). The CDR3 sequence is 14 residues long. The DNA for the CDR3 is TGCAGTGTTACCCAATCCAGGGCGAACACTGAAGCTTTCTTT. Translation: CSVTQSRANTEAFF.

Many counts were recorded for this clonotype. This chain connects TRBV29-1 to TRBJ1-2; 10 nucleotides line up with TRBD1. Trimming at V came to 5 bases and at J to 4 bases, leaving 13 bases not matched to a gene. This CDR3 contains 16 residues. Germline V CDR1 and CDR2: SQVTM, ANQGSEA. The CDR3 region is CSVIGDFRQGAYGYTF. CDR3 DNA: TGCAGCGTTATTGGCGATTTTCGACAGGGGGCCTATGGCTACACCTTC. The entire variable domain, with the rest obtained from reference TRBV29-1 and TRBJ1-2, is as follows: SAVISQKPSRDICQRGTSLTIQCQVDSQVTMMFWYRQQPGQSLTLIATANQGSEATYESGFVIDKFPISRPNLTFSTLTVSNMSPEDSSIYLCSVIGDFRQGAYGYTFGSGTRLTVV.

This clonotype was seen repeatedly, ten times or more. The chain carries TRBV6-5 and TRBJ2-3; 13 bases agree with TRBD2. CDR1 and CDR2 from the germline V gene are MNHEY and SVGAGI. The V and J ends lost 3 bases and 0 bases, in that order; junction bases with no gene match: 3. This CDR3 comprises 17 residues. The CDR3: CASSYTSGGVSTDTQYF. CDR3 bases: TGTGCCAGCAGTTATACTAGCGGGGGGGTTAGCACAGATACGCAGTATTTT.

This clonotype was seen a handful of times. The rearrangement links TRBV12-3 or TRBV12-4 to TRBJ2-3; 7 bases are shared with TRBD2. Trimming removed 3 bases from V and 4 bases from J; junction bases left unmatched: 13. The CDR3 length is 17 residues. The CDR3 DNA follows: TGTGCCAGCAGTTTTTTATCGACGGGGGGTGAGGCAGATACGCAGTATTTT. It translates to CASSFLSTGGEADTQYF.

Many counts were recorded for this clonotype. V gene TRBV20-1 combines with J gene TRBJ1-1, with TRBD1 matching 7 bases. Looked up from germline, CDR1 is DFQATT and CDR2 is SNEGSKA (reference sequence). The CDR3 has 11 residues. In DNA, the CDR3 is TGCAGGGGGGACAGTATAAGTGAAGCTTTCTTT. This sequence encodes CRGDSISEAFF.

This clonotype was seen at least ten times. The gene calls are TRBV4-1 and TRBJ2-1; 8 bases agree with TRBD1. The germline V gene has CDR1 MGHRA and CDR2 YSYEKL. This CDR3 spans 15 amino acids. The V segment lost 4 bases and the J segment 3 bases; nucleotides outside the gene matches: 5. In nucleotides, the CDR3 is TGCGCCAGCAGCCTTGGACAGGGCTTCTACAATGAGCAGTTCTTC. Its translation is CASSLGQGFYNEQFF.

This clonotype was picked up a small number of times. The rearrangement uses TRBV2 and TRBJ2-7, with TRBD1 matching over 10 bases. This CDR3 is built from 14 residues. After removal of 5 bases from V and 5 bases from J, the junction contained 6 bases not matched to a gene. CDR1 is SNHLY and CDR2 is FYNNEI in the germline V gene. The CDR3 sequence: CASSFAGQGNEQYF. The CDR3 DNA sequence: TGTGCCAGCAGTTTTGCGGGACAGGGGAACGAGCAGTACTTC.

The sample holds many counts of this clonotype. The chain carries TRBV10-3 and TRBJ2-3, with D hard to call. Germline CDR1 is ENHRY and CDR2 is SYGVKD. This CDR3 spans 13 amino acids. V lost 5 bases and J lost 4, with 10 bases in between. For the CDR3, the DNA is TGTGCCATCAGTTCGACTGGTGCAGATACGCAGTATTTT. Protein sequence: CAISSTGADTQYF.

This clonotype appeared many times. V is TRBV29-1 and J is TRBJ2-3, with 8 bases aligning to TRBD2. The germline V gene encodes CDR1 SQVTM and CDR2 ANQGSEA. J was trimmed by 1 base and V by 5 bases; bases with no gene match: 5. CDR3 size: 14 residues. CDR3 amino acids: CSVSRGGGTDTQYF. The CDR3 nucleotides read TGCAGCGTTTCTCGGGGGGGGGGCACAGATACGCAGTATTTT.

The table lists this clonotype with many counts. For the CDR3, the DNA is TGCAGTGCTCCTAGCGGGGGGCACTTCTTGAATGAGCAGTTCTTC. This codes for CSAPSGGHFLNEQFF. The chain links TRBV20-1 to TRBJ2-1; TRBD2 agrees at 11 bases. J was trimmed by 7 bases and V by 5 bases; bases with no gene match: 10. The CDR3 is made up of 15 amino acids. Per the germline V gene, CDR1 is DFQATT and CDR2 is SNEGSKA (reference sequence).

The chain uses TRBV3-1 and TRBJ2-1; D gene uncertain. Trimming shortened V by 0 bases and J by 0 bases, and 9 bases separated the two germline ends. The germline CDR1 and CDR2 sequences are LGHDT and YNNKEL (reference sequence). The CDR3 has 16 residues. CDR3 sequence (DNA): TGTGCCAGCAGCCAAGATCCCAGGAGCTCCTACAATGAGCAGTTCTTC. This gives the protein CASSQDPRSSYNEQFF.

The table lists this clonotype with a few counts. The V and J genes are TRBV6-5 and TRBJ2-4, with 8 bases that match TRBD1. The germline gives CDR1 MNHEY, CDR2 SVGAGI. The CDR3 is 15 residues long. Unmatched junction bases numbered 10, after V lost 6 bases and J lost 6 bases. This CDR3 reads CASRYTGGPRNIQYF. The DNA of the CDR3 is TGTGCCAGCAGGTATACAGGGGGTCCGAGAAACATTCAGTACTTC.

This clonotype was seen repeatedly, ten times or more. The V gene is TRBV20-1, the J gene TRBJ1-2; D is perhaps TRBD1 (5 bases). The CDR3 contains 16 residues. Germline V gene sequence: CDR1 DFQATT, CDR2 SNEGSKA (reference sequence). V lost 3 bases and J 4 bases, leaving 21 bases between the germline ends. In nucleotides, the CDR3 is TGCAGTGCTAGGCTGTCCGGCCAGGGCCTTCGCTATGGCTACACCTTC. As protein: CSARLSGQGLRYGYTF.

This clonotype was seen ten or more times. V gene TRBV25-1 combines with J gene TRBJ2-2; D possibly corresponds to TRBD2 (5 bases). Trimming took 10 bases from V and 6 from J, leaving 21 bases between them. The CDR3 covers 15 residues. Per germline, CDR1 MGHDK and CDR2 SYGVNS. In nucleotides, the CDR3 is TGTGCCACCTCACCAGTCGGGGTCTACGCCGGGGAGCTGTTTTTT. Translated: CATSPVGVYAGELFF.

This clonotype was counted ten times or more. The rearrangement uses TRBV20-1 and TRBJ1-1; TRBD1 agrees at 9 bases. The V gene's germline CDR1 is DFQATT and CDR2 SNEGSKA (reference sequence). The ends lost 5 bases at V and 0 bases at J; junction bases unmatched: 4. This CDR3 spans 14 amino acids. Written as DNA, the CDR3 is TGCAGTGCTGGACAGGGGATGTTGAACACTGAAGCTTTCTTT. Its translation: CSAGQGMLNTEAFF.

A few counts support this clonotype. This chain uses TRBV7-2 with TRBJ2-5, with TRBD2 identical over 10 bases. CDR1 is SGHTA, CDR2 FQGNSA, per germline. Unmatched junction bases numbered 5, after V lost 3 bases and J lost 1 base. The CDR3 has 16 amino acids. The CDR3 DNA reads as TGTGCCAGCAGCTTGGTTAGCGGGGGGATCCAAGAGACCCAGTACTTC. It encodes CASSLVSGGIQETQYF.

The rearrangement joins TRBV7-9 to TRBJ2-3; D may match TRBD1 or TRBD2 (5 bases each). Trimming took 2 bases from V and 2 from J, leaving 11 bases between them. CDR1 and CDR2 (germline): SEHNR, FQNEAQ (reference sequence). This CDR3 has 15 residues. The CDR3 DNA reads as TGTGCCAGCAGCTTAAACTTTGGGACCACAGATACGCAGTATTTT. Protein product: CASSLNFGTTDTQYF.

This chain connects TRBV30 to TRBJ2-1; D is perhaps TRBD1 or TRBD2 (6 bases each). Germline V gene lookup returns CDR1 GTSNPN and CDR2 SVGIG (reference sequence). The CDR3 contains 13 residues. V was cut by 5 bases and J by 8 bases, with 16 bases left in between. DNA of the CDR3: TGTGCCTGGGGGGGGCCACCTTGGGATGAGCAGTTCTTC. Amino acids: CAWGGPPWDEQFF.

CDR3 nucleotide sequence: TGTGCCATCAGTCCAGGGGAAGAGACCCAGTACTTC. This encodes CAISPGEETQYF. The V call is TRBV10-3, the J call TRBJ2-5, with a possible D match to TRBD1 (6 bases). CDR3 size: 12 residues. CDR1 is ENHRY and CDR2 is SYGVKD in the germline V gene. The germline V and J ends were trimmed by 5 bases and 3 bases, with 7 bases remaining between them.

This clonotype was counted between two and nine times. This chain joins TRBV7-9 and TRBJ2-1; 8 bases line up with TRBD1. The CDR3 extends over 17 amino acids. V was pared by 0 bases and J by 3 bases, with 7 bases of the junction left unmatched. Germline V gives CDR1 SEHNR, CDR2 FQNEAQ (reference sequence). In nucleotides, the CDR3 is TGTGCCAGCAGCTTAGCTCCTCAGGGGGCTAACTACAATGAGCAGTTCTTC. Amino acids: CASSLAPQGANYNEQFF.

Note on this clonotype: The junction does not match germline at one end; this may be a read error. This rearrangement joins TRBV20-1 to TRBJ2-7; maybe TRBD1 (5 bases). The CDR3 is 12 amino acids. The germline CDR1 and CDR2 sequences are DFQATT and SNEGSKA (reference sequence). CDR3 loop: CSARGAGSERYF. CDR3 sequence (DNA): TGCAGTGCTAGAGGGGCAGGGTCGGAGCGGTACTTC.